The 9 T cell receptor beta chains given below trace back to one sample, sequenced in a study of T cell repertoires in cytomegalovirus infection. Their antigens remain unidentified. TCRdb fed the reads into MiXCR, producing one record per CDR3 protein. The sample includes some 900,000 distinct CDR3 sequences, 30% to 35% of them seen just once. This specimen consisted of cultured CD8+ T cells from PBMCs, obtained from culture after CMV antigen stimulation. These receptors originate from a human donor in good health (CMV status not recorded). Some clones in this sample may be carry-over from other donors' samples.

This clonotype was counted a few times. V gene TRBV6-2 or TRBV6-3 combines with J gene TRBJ2-1; 8 nucleotides agree with TRBD2. Germline CDR1 is MNHEY and CDR2 is SVGEGT. The CDR3 covers 13 residues. J lost 4 bases, V lost 6 bases, and 2 bases had no gene match. CDR3 residues: CASRREGYNEQFF. The CDR3 bases are TGTGCCAGCAGACGGGAGGGGTACAATGAGCAGTTCTTC.

The gene calls are TRBV7-9 and TRBJ1-2; D might be TRBD1 (5 bases). The CDR3 loop spans 16 amino acids. Germline V CDR1 and CDR2: SEHNR, FQNEAQ (reference sequence). Trimming took off 2 bases at V and 4 bases at J, with 17 bases between the two ends. This chain's CDR3 is CASSLPEFDSFYGYTF. The CDR3 DNA reads TGTGCCAGCAGCTTACCCGAGTTTGACAGCTTCTATGGCTACACCTTC.

V is TRBV20-1 and J is TRBJ2-5, with TRBD2 matching over 7 bases. The length of the CDR3 is 15 residues. Germline assignment: CDR1 DFQATT and CDR2 SNEGSKA (reference sequence). V dropped 3 bases and J dropped 2; count of bases not matched to a gene: 9. CDR3 loop: CSARGIAAGQETQYF. For the CDR3, the DNA is TGCAGTGCTAGGGGGATCGCAGCGGGGCAAGAGACCCAGTACTTC.

This sequence joins TRBV7-9 and TRBJ2-1; a weak D match, TRBD2 (7 bases). The CDR3 runs 16 residues. Trimming stripped 5 bases from V and 7 bases from J, with 21 bases between. Germline V gives CDR1 SEHNR, CDR2 FQNEAQ (reference sequence). Here the CDR3 reads CASSPPQGGVVNEQFF. CDR3 nucleotides: TGTGCCAGCAGCCCCCCTCAAGGGGGGGTGGTGAATGAGCAGTTCTTC.

A few counts support this clonotype. The rearrangement joins TRBV4-1 to TRBJ2-5; possibly TRBD2 for D (6 bases). V lost 0 bases, J lost 4 bases, and 15 bases lay in between. The CDR3 contains 16 residues. Germline V gene sequence: CDR1 MGHRA, CDR2 YSYEKL. CDR3 protein: CASSQEGSGLGETQYF. The CDR3 DNA is TGCGCCAGCAGCCAAGAGGGTAGCGGCCTGGGAGAGACCCAGTACTTC.

The chain carries TRBV7-4 and TRBJ1-2, with D unclear. The CDR3 has 16 amino acids. Looked up from germline, CDR1 is SGHVT and CDR2 is SQSDAQ. V dropped 5 bases and J dropped 0 bases, with 16 bases sitting between them. The CDR3 loop reads CASSPPRESANYGYTF. In nucleotides, the CDR3 is TGTGCCAGCAGCCCACCCCGGGAGTCCGCTAACTATGGCTACACCTTC.

The rearrangement uses TRBV10-3 and TRBJ2-2; 7 positions agree with TRBD1. The J segment lost 8 bases and the V segment lost 11 bases, leaving 11 bases of the junction unmatched. This CDR3 comprises 13 residues. Germline values: CDR1 ENHRY, CDR2 SYGVKD. The CDR3 bases are TGTGCCGCGCTGACAGGGCCCCAGGGGGAGCTGTTTTTT. Amino acids: CAALTGPQGELFF.

This chain uses TRBV6-2 or TRBV6-3 with TRBJ1-5; D is uncertain. This CDR3 contains 17 residues. Looked up from germline, CDR1 is MNHEY and CDR2 is SVGEGT. V was cut by 4 bases and J by 0 bases, with 16 bases left in between. Written as DNA, the CDR3 is TGTGCCAGCAGTTCCGGGATATCGGGAGATAGCAATCAGCCCCAGCATTTT. It encodes CASSSGISGDSNQPQHF.

This rearrangement joins TRBV5-5 to TRBJ1-1; D is unclear. V was shortened by 5 bases and J by 8 bases, with 16 bases between the two germline ends. CDR1 and CDR2 (germline): SGHKS, YYEKEE (reference sequence). The CDR3 contains 13 residues. Here the CDR3 reads CASSRPGLEEAFF. DNA for the CDR3: TGTGCCAGCAGTCGCCCGGGCCTCGAGGAAGCTTTCTTT.